This T cell receptor (beta chain) was retrieved from a study of PD-1 blockade in classical Hodgkin lymphoma. Study summary: Patients had nivolumab dosed at 3 mg/kg, delivered intravenously every 2 weeks.

General study results and limits: Baseline diversity in complete responders resembled that of newly diagnosed patients. Compared with healthy donors, newly diagnosed patients reportedly showed lower baseline TCR diversity. Factors driving the repertoire differences, possibly disease activity or prior therapy, remain undefined.

Measured with immunoSEQ multiplex PCR; TCRdb has only the in-frame clones, and not every one. The sample records about 84,000 clones, around 90% being singletons. Trimming shortened V by 7 bases and J by 8 bases, and 14 bases separated the two germline ends. Per the germline V gene, CDR1 is MNHNS and CDR2 is SASEGT. The CDR3 is 12 amino acids. Brentuximab vedotin exposure varied among the patients, all of whom had relapsed after autologous stem cell transplantation. Points on this clone: Its matching antigen is unknown.

The sequence was collected from a human donor with classical Hodgkin lymphoma. The sample consisted of peripheral blood mononuclear cells (PBMCs), taken at baseline. V gene TRBV6-1 combines with J gene TRBJ1-2; D not certain. CDR3 protein: CASTPDHRGYTF. CDR3 nucleotide sequence: TGTGCCAGCACCCCGGACCATCGGGGCTACACCTTC.